This T cell receptor (beta chain) was captured in a study of blood T cell repertoires in COVID-19. Study details: The analysed material was cDNA or gDNA that came from T cells, B-cell-depleted T cells, or PBMCs.

Clones were read by immunoSEQ multiplex PCR, and TCRdb kept only the in-frame ones, dropping some. Of some 100,000 clones listed, almost 80% are singletons. V lost 2 bases to trimming and J lost 10 bases; unmatched junction nucleotides: 4. Germline values: CDR1 KGHDR, CDR2 SFDVKD. The CDR3 covers 15 residues. The chain combines TRBV24-1 with TRBJ2-1; 13 nucleotides line up with TRBD2. The receptor comes from a human donor in a cohort sampled during active COVID-19. The sample comprised peripheral blood. Here the CDR3 reads CATSDWTSGSEEQFF. CDR3 DNA: TGTGCCACCAGTGATTGGACTAGCGGGAGTGAAGAGCAGTTCTTC.